The 27 T cell receptor beta chains below all came from one sample that was sequenced in a study of molecular identifiers for immune sequencing clone quantification. TCRdb re-called the PCR reads with MiXCR, one entry per CDR3 protein. The top ten hold about 0.84% of the sample, which has about 630,000 distinct CDR3 sequences, around 25% seen once. The sequenced sample was naive CD8+ T cells from blood, with Jurkat cell RNA spiked in. The subset: FACS-sorted CD8+CD4-CCR7+CD45RA+ naive T cells. The origin of the receptors is a human donor in good health. Some libraries in this study had Jurkat cell RNA spiked in.

This clonotype was seen a handful of times. J is TRBJ2-7 and V is TRBV19; 8 bases match TRBD1. V was pared by 5 bases and J by 3 bases, with 9 bases of the junction left unmatched. From germline, CDR1 is LNHDA and CDR2 SQIVND (reference sequence). The CDR3 has 15 amino acids. The chain's CDR3 is CASSLASDRDYEQYF. The CDR3 nucleotides are TGTGCCAGTAGTCTCGCGTCGGACAGGGACTACGAGCAGTACTTC.

Remarks on this clonotype: This may be a read error, as it is one base from a much larger clone. The V and J genes are TRBV6-6 and TRBJ1-2; 7 bases are shared with TRBD1. The CDR3 loop spans 18 amino acids. Germline V gene data show CDR1 as MNHNY and CDR2 as SVGAGI (reference sequence). Trimming cost V 0 bases and J 5 bases; bases outside gene matches: 15. Here the CDR3 reads CASSYSTPNQGVEYGYTF. The CDR3 DNA reads as TGTGCCAGCAGTTACTCGACACCCAATCAGGGGGTTGAGTATGGCTACACCTTC.

Comment on this clonotype: A junction end diverges from the germline sequence, so it may reflect a read error. This chain connects TRBV29-1 to TRBJ2-2; D gene uncertain. Germline assignment: CDR1 SQVTM and CDR2 ANQGSEA. The CDR3 runs 12 residues. The DNA for the CDR3 is TGCAACGTTGAAGTTCTTACCGGGGAGCTGTTTTTT. Translating gives CNVEVLTGELFF.

The genes are TRBV9 and TRBJ2-1; 10 positions agree with TRBD2. This CDR3 has 17 amino acids. CDR1 and CDR2 from the germline V gene are SGDLS and YYNGEE. V shed 2 bases and J 4 bases; nucleotides not matched to a gene: 9. The CDR3 DNA reads as TGTGCCAGCAGCGTTGGAAGCGGGGGGGCCGCGTACAATGAGCAGTTCTTC. This translates into CASSVGSGGAAYNEQFF.

In its sample, this clonotype was seen a few times. The chain couples TRBV7-9 to TRBJ2-5; the D gene is possibly TRBD2 (5 bases). V lost 5 bases and J lost 2, with 15 bases in between. The CDR3 spans 15 residues. The germline CDR1 and CDR2 sequences are SEHNR and FQNEAQ (reference sequence). As DNA, the CDR3 is TGTGCCAGCAGCATGGACTCGCGGAATCAAGAGACCCAGTACTTC. This translates into CASSMDSRNQETQYF.

In regard to this clonotype: Just one base apart from a much larger clone, this may be a read error. The rearrangement links TRBV7-6 to TRBJ1-5; D not certain. V gave up 1 base and J gave up 5 bases, with 15 bases separating them. The CDR3 extends over 16 amino acids. Germline lookup yields CDR1 SGHVS and CDR2 FNYEAQ. The CDR3 spells CASSLGRPGSDQPQHF. The CDR3 DNA reads TGTGCCAGCAGCTTAGGGAGGCCCGGGAGCGATCAGCCCCAGCATTTT.

The chain recombines TRBV9 with TRBJ2-1; 9 bases align to TRBD2. Germline CDR1 SGDLS, CDR2 YYNGEE. V shed 6 bases and J 4 bases; nucleotides not matched to a gene: 11. The CDR3 length is 16 residues. CDR3 protein: CASNLAGQPEYNEQFF. The CDR3 DNA reads TGTGCCAGCAATCTAGCGGGACAGCCGGAATACAATGAGCAGTTCTTC.

This clonotype was seen repeatedly, ten times or more. The chain uses TRBV18 and TRBJ2-5; the D gene is possibly TRBD2 (6 bases). The CDR3 runs to 14 residues. The germline V gene has CDR1 KGHSH and CDR2 LQKENI. Trimming pared 3 bases from V and 5 bases from J, leaving 13 bases between. The CDR3 is CASSPLRGEETQYF. DNA of the CDR3: TGTGCCAGCTCACCTCTACGCGGGGAGGAGACCCAGTACTTC.

V and J are TRBV24-1 and TRBJ1-5; the match to TRBD1 covers 10 bases. Trimming at V came to 9 bases and at J to 1 base, leaving 5 bases not matched to a gene. The CDR3 spans 15 residues. In germline, CDR1 is KGHDR, CDR2 SFDVKD. The CDR3 DNA reads TGTGCCACCGGTCCGGGACAGGGGAGCAATCAGCCCCAGCATTTT. This codes for CATGPGQGSNQPQHF.

In this sample, this clonotype turned up many times. The J gene is TRBJ2-1, the V gene TRBV7-2; D is unresolved. CDR1 SGHTA and CDR2 FQGNSA come from the germline V gene. V dropped 5 bases and J dropped 4 bases, with 12 bases sitting between them. The CDR3 is 14 amino acids. The CDR3 region has the DNA TGTGCCAGCAGCGCCCTAGACGAGTACAATGAGCAGTTCTTC. Protein sequence: CASSALDEYNEQFF.

This clonotype has ten or more counts. The V gene is TRBV7-9, the J gene TRBJ2-5; TRBD1 matches at 7 bases. This CDR3 has 16 residues. Trimming removed 1 base from V and 0 bases from J; junction bases left unmatched: 5. Germline CDR1 reads SEHNR; CDR2 reads FQNEAQ (reference sequence). The CDR3 reads CASSLGLGTDQETQYF. CDR3 in DNA: TGTGCCAGCAGCTTAGGCCTAGGGACAGACCAAGAGACCCAGTACTTC.

V usage is TRBV27 and J usage is TRBJ2-2; no clear D. CDR1 is MNHEY and CDR2 is SMNVEV in the germline V gene (reference sequence). This CDR3 spans 11 amino acids. V lost 7 bases and J lost 7, with 7 bases in between. The CDR3: CASKVNGELFF. CDR3 DNA: TGTGCCAGCAAAGTAAACGGGGAGCTGTTTTTT.

This clonotype was found a few times. The chain carries TRBV20-1 and TRBJ2-2; D is undetermined. CDR3 length: 14 residues. Deletions cut 4 bases from V and 0 bases from J, with 9 bases between. In germline, CDR1 is DFQATT, CDR2 SNEGSKA (reference sequence). In DNA, the CDR3 is TGCAGTGCTAAACCTGCAACGAACACCGGGGAGCTGTTTTTT. Its translation is CSAKPATNTGELFF.

The sample holds many counts of this clonotype. The genes are TRBV28 and TRBJ1-1; maybe TRBD1 (5 bases). The germline V and J ends were trimmed by 3 bases and 1 base, with 9 bases remaining between them. The germline gives CDR1 MDHEN, CDR2 SYDVKM. The CDR3 is made up of 14 amino acids. This CDR3 is CASSLWTKNTEAFF. The DNA of the CDR3 is TGTGCCAGCAGTTTGTGGACAAAGAACACTGAAGCTTTCTTT.

The chain combines TRBV19 with TRBJ1-5; D is unresolved. Germline V lookup: CDR1 LNHDA, CDR2 SQIVND (reference sequence). The CDR3 contains 15 residues. V was cut by 7 bases and J by 2 bases, with 15 bases left in between. In nucleotides, the CDR3 is TGTGCCAGTAATCCGACCGGAAGGGGCAATCAGCCCCAGCATTTT. Its protein product is CASNPTGRGNQPQHF.

This clonotype was seen ten or more times. The chain links TRBV20-1 to TRBJ1-3; TRBD1 matches at 9 bases. Germline trimming cut 3 bases from V and 3 bases from J; bases unmatched to any gene: 9. Germline V gives CDR1 DFQATT, CDR2 SNEGSKA (reference sequence). CDR3 length equals 16 residues. CDR3 in amino acids: CSASSSTGGNGNTIYF. The CDR3 DNA reads as TGCAGTGCTAGCTCCAGTACAGGGGGCAATGGAAACACCATATATTTT.

In its sample, this clonotype was seen many times. The chain joins TRBV7-9 to TRBJ2-1; tentatively, D is TRBD1 or TRBD2 (5 bases each). CDR1 and CDR2 (germline): SEHNR, FQNEAQ (reference sequence). CDR3 length: 14 residues. Deletions cut 2 bases from V and 4 bases from J, with 9 bases between. This CDR3 reads CASSLIGGYNEQFF. CDR3 bases: TGTGCCAGCAGCTTAATTGGGGGTTACAATGAGCAGTTCTTC.

In the case of this clonotype: One junction end does not reproduce the germline sequence, and a read error may be involved. The chain joins TRBV12-3 or TRBV12-4 to TRBJ2-7; 8 bases align to TRBD1. There are 14 residues in the CDR3. Here the CDR3 DNA reads TGTGCCGGCAGTTTGCGGCAGGGGGCTTACGAGCAGTACTTC. Translation gives CAGSLRQGAYEQYF.

This clonotype turned up a few times. The genes are TRBV28 and TRBJ2-7, with 8 bases identical to TRBD2. Unmatched junction bases numbered 8, after V lost 3 bases and J lost 4 bases. The CDR3 is 15 amino acids. Germline CDR1 MDHEN, CDR2 SYDVKM. The CDR3 DNA follows: TGTGCCAGCAGTTTTGGGCGGGGGGAAGGGTACGAGCAGTACTTC. Translation: CASSFGRGEGYEQYF.

The gene calls are TRBV27 and TRBJ1-5; D remains ambiguous. The CDR3 totals 16 residues. Deletions cut 2 bases from V and 4 bases from J, with 15 bases between. Germline V gives CDR1 MNHEY, CDR2 SMNVEV (reference sequence). The CDR3 reads CASSLTVLGNNQPQHF. The CDR3 DNA reads TGTGCCAGCAGTTTAACGGTTTTAGGTAATAATCAGCCCCAGCATTTT.

This clonotype was seen a few times. V gene TRBV3-1 combines with J gene TRBJ2-5; 10 bases line up with TRBD2. The CDR3 has 18 residues. Germline lookup yields CDR1 LGHDT and CDR2 YNNKEL (reference sequence). J gave up 1 base and V 0 bases, and 8 bases lay outside the gene matches. CDR3 sequence (DNA): TGTGCCAGCAGCCAAGACGTTACCCTAGCGGGGGTCCAAGAGACCCAGTACTTC. Translation gives CASSQDVTLAGVQETQYF.

This chain uses TRBV19 with TRBJ2-7; 11 bases are shared with TRBD1. Trimming took 3 bases from V and 6 from J; bases not matched to a gene: 7. Germline values: CDR1 LNHDA, CDR2 SQIVND (reference sequence). The CDR3 is made up of 15 amino acids. The CDR3 DNA sequence: TGTGCCAGTAGTATCCGGACAGGGGGCACCTGCGAGCAGTACTTC. It encodes CASSIRTGGTCEQYF.

This clonotype was observed a few times. The CDR3 DNA is TGCAGCGGAGGGCAGACAGGGGGCGAGGGCTACACCTTC. This gives the protein CSGGQTGGEGYTF. V gene TRBV29-1 combines with J gene TRBJ1-2; TRBD1 aligns across 10 bases. This CDR3 is built from 13 residues. Losses at the gene ends were 7 bases for V and 8 bases for J; bases not matched to a gene: 10. Germline V gene lookup returns CDR1 SQVTM and CDR2 ANQGSEA.

About this clonotype itself: A read error may explain this, as a much larger clone is one base away. The chain joins TRBV11-2 to TRBJ2-1; 12 nucleotides agree with TRBD2. J was trimmed by 0 bases and V by 10 bases; bases with no gene match: 7. Germline CDR1 SGHAT, CDR2 FQNNGV. CDR3 length: 16 residues. As DNA, the CDR3 is TGTGCCACCTCCGGGACTAGCGGGCTCTCCTACAATGAGCAGTTCTTC. This sequence encodes CATSGTSGLSYNEQFF.

In this sample, this clonotype turned up a few times. V and J are TRBV9 and TRBJ1-5; D is unclear. Per the germline V gene, CDR1 is SGDLS and CDR2 is YYNGEE. This CDR3 has 15 amino acids. With 0 bases removed from V and 3 bases from J, the gap between germline ends came to 10 bases. The DNA of the CDR3 is TGTGCCAGCAGCGTAGACGAGCATATCAATCAGCCCCAGCATTTT. It translates to CASSVDEHINQPQHF.

This clonotype was seen a few times. The chain couples TRBV7-9 to TRBJ2-5; no definite D call. The germline V and J ends were trimmed by 8 bases and 0 bases, with 10 bases remaining between them. This CDR3 has 13 residues. CDR1 is SEHNR and CDR2 is FQNEAQ in the germline V gene (reference sequence). The CDR3, as DNA: TGTGCCAGCCGAATACTGCACCAAGAGACCCAGTACTTC. Protein product: CASRILHQETQYF. The full variable domain, with the rest looked up from reference TRBV7-9 and TRBJ2-5, is DTGVSQNPRHKITKRGQNVTFRCDPISEHNRLYWYRQTLGQGPEFLTYFQNEAQLEKSRLLSDRFSAERPKGSFSTLEIQRTEQGDSAMYLCASRILHQETQYFGPGTRLLVL.

In its sample, this clonotype was seen a few times. A clone one base away is much larger, so this may be a read error. This sequence joins TRBV5-6 and TRBJ2-6, with D perhaps matching TRBD1 (5 bases). CDR1 and CDR2 from the germline V gene are SGHDT and YYEEEE. This CDR3 region has 14 residues. The CDR3 spells CASGDSSGASVLTF. As DNA, the CDR3 is TGTGCCAGCGGAGACAGCTCTGGGGCCAGCGTCCTGACTTTC.